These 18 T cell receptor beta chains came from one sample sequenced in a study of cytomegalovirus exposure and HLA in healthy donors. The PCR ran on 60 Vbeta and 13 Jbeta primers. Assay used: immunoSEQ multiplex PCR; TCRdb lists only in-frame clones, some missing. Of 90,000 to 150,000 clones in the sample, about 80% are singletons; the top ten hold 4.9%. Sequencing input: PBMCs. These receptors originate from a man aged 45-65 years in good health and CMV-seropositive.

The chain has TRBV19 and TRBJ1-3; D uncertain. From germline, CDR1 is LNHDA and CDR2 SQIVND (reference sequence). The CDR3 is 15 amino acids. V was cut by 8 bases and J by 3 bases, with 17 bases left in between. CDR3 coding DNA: TGTGCCAGTGCCAGGAACCGGTTCAGTGGAAACACCATATATTTT. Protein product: CASARNRFSGNTIYF.

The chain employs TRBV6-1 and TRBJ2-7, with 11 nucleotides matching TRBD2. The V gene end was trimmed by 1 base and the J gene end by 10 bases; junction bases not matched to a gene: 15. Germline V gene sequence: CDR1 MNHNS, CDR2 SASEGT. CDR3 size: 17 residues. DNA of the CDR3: TGTGCCAGCAGTGAAGGAAGGACAGGGCTAACTAGCGGGGGTCAGTACTTC. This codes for CASSEGRTGLTSGGQYF.

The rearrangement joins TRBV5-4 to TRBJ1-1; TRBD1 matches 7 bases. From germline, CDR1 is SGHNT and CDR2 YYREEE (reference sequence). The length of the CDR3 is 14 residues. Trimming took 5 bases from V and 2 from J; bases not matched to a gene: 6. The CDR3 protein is CASRPDRINTEAFF. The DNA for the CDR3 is TGTGCCAGCAGACCGGACAGGATCAACACTGAAGCTTTCTTT.

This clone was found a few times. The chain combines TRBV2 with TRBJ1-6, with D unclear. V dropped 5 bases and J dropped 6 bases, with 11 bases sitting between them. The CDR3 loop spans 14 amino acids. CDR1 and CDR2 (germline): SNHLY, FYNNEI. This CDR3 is CASSTEHTNSPLHF. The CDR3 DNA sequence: TGTGCCAGCAGTACCGAACACACTAATTCACCCCTCCACTTT. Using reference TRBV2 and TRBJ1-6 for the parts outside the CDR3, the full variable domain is EPEVTQTPSHQVTQMGQEVILRCVPISNHLYFYWYRQILGQKVEFLVSFYNNEISEKSEIFDDQFSVERPDGSNFTLKIRSTKLEDSAMYFCASSTEHTNSPLHFGNGTRLTVT.

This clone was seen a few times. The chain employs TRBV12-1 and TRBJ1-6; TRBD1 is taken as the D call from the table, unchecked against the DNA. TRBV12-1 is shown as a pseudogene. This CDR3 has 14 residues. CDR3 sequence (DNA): TGTGCCAGCAGCTTCACAGGGCATAATTCACCCCTCCACTTT. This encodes CASSFTGHNSPLHF.

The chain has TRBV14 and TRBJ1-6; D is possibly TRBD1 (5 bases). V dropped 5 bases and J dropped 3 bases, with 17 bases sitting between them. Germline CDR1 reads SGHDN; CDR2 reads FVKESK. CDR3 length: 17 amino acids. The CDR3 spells CASSKGARSIYNSPLHF. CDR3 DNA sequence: TGTGCCAGCAGCAAAGGGGCTCGCTCGATCTATAATTCACCCCTCCACTTT.

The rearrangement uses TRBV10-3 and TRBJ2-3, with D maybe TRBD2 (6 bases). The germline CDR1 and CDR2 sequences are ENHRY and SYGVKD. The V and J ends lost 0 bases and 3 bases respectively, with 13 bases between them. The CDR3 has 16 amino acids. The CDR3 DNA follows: TGTGCCATCAGTGAGTCGCCCGGGAGCGGAACAGATACGCAGTATTTT. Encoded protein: CAISESPGSGTDTQYF.

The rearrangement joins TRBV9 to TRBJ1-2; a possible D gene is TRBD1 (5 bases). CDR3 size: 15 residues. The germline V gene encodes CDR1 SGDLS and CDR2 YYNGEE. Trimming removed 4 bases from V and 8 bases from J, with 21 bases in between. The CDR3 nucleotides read TGTGCCAGCAGCCCATCCTTGACAGCCTTAGGGGGCTACACCTTC. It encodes CASSPSLTALGGYTF.

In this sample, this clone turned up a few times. CDR3 loop: CATQGAGEKLFF. In DNA, the CDR3 is TGTGCCACCCAGGGGGCCGGGGAAAAACTGTTTTTT. The V gene is TRBV7-9, the J gene TRBJ1-4; 8 nucleotides match TRBD1. J was trimmed by 8 bases and V by 10 bases; bases with no gene match: 6. The CDR3 consists of 12 residues. In germline, CDR1 is SEHNR, CDR2 FQNEAQ (reference sequence).

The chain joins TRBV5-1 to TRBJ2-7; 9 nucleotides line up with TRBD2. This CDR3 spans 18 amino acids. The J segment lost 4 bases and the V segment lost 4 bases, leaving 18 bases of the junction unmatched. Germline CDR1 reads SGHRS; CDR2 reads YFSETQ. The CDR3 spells CASSERSMAGGLVYEQYF. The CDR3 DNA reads TGCGCCAGCAGCGAAAGGAGTATGGCGGGAGGGCTAGTATACGAGCAGTACTTC.

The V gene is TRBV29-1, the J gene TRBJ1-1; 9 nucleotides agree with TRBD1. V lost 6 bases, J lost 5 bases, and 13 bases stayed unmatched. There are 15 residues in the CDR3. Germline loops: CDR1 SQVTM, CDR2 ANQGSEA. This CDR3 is CSVPTGGISGTEAFF. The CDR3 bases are TGCAGCGTCCCAACAGGGGGCATTTCCGGGACTGAAGCTTTCTTT.

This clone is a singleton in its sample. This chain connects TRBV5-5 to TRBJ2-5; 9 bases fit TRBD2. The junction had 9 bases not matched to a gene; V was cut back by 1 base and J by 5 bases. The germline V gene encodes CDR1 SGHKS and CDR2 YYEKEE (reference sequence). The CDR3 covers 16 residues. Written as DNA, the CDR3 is TGTGCCAGCAGCTTGCAAGAAGCGGGAGGCGTGGAGACCCAGTACTTC. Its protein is CASSLQEAGGVETQYF.

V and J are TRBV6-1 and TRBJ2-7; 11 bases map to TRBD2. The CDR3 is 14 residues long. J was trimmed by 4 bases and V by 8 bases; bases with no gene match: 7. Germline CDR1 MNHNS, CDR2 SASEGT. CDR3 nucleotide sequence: TGTGCCAGCCGAAGACTAGCGGGAATATACGAGCAGTACTTC. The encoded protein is CASRRLAGIYEQYF.

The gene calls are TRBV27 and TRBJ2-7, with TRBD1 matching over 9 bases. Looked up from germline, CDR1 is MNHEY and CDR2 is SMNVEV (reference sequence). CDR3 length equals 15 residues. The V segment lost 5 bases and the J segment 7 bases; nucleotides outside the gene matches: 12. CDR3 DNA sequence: TGTGCCAGCAGTAGAAAGGGACAGGGTGTAGGGGAGCAGTACTTC. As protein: CASSRKGQGVGEQYF.

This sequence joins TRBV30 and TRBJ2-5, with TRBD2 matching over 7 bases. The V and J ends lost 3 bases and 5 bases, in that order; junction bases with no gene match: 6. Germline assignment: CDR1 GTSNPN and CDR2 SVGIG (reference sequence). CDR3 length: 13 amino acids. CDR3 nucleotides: TGTGCCTGGAGGGGGCAGGGAGGGGAGACCCAGTACTTC. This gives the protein CAWRGQGGETQYF.

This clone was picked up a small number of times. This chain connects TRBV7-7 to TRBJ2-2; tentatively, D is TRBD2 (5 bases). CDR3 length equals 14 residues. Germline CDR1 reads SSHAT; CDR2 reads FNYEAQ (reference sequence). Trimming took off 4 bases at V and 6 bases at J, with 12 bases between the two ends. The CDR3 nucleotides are TGTGCCAGCAGCTCCCTGCCGGAGGCCGGGGAGCTGTTTTTT. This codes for CASSSLPEAGELFF.

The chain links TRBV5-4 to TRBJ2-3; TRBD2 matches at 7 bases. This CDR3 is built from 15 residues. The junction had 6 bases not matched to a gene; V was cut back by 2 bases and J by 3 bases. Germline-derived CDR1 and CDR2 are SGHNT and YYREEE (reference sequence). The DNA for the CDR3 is TGTGCCAGCAGCTTCGGCGGGGGATGGACAGATACGCAGTATTTT. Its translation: CASSFGGGWTDTQYF.

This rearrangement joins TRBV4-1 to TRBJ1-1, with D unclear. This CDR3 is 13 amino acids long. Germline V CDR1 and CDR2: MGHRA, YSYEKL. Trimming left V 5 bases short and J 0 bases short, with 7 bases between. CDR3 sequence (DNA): TGCGCCAGCAGCGTGAGCATGAACACTGAAGCTTTCTTT. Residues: CASSVSMNTEAFF.